The 19 T cell receptor beta chains reported below all come from one sample, sequenced in a study of cytomegalovirus exposure and HLA in healthy donors. Researchers ran the PCR with 60 Vbeta and 13 Jbeta primers. TCRdb keeps only in-frame clones here, not all; method: immunoSEQ multiplex PCR. The table lists approximately 150,000 clones, 60% to 80% of them singletons. The sample consisted of PBMCs. These receptors all stem from a woman aged 25 to 39 in good health and CMV-seronegative.

V is TRBV9 and J is TRBJ1-3, with D possibly being TRBD1 (6 bases). This CDR3 has 16 residues. Germline V gene data show CDR1 as SGDLS and CDR2 as YYNGEE. With 4 bases removed from V and 0 bases from J, the gap between germline ends came to 14 bases. CDR3 in amino acids: CASSPSGALSGNTIYF. The CDR3 DNA is TGTGCCAGCAGCCCCTCAGGGGCCCTCTCTGGAAACACCATATATTTT. Full variable domain (remainder filled in from reference TRBV9 and TRBJ1-3): DSGVTQTPKHLITATGQRVTLRCSPRSGDLSVYWYQQSLDQGLQFLIQYYNGEERAKGNILERFSAQQFPDLHSELNLSSLELGDSALYFCASSPSGALSGNTIYFGEGSWLTVV.

This clone was seen only once. The chain links TRBV5-6 to TRBJ2-7, with a weak D call TRBD2 (6 bases). Deletions cut 0 bases from V and 6 bases from J, with 16 bases between. CDR1 and CDR2 (germline): SGHDT, YYEEEE. The CDR3 spans 15 residues. CDR3 residues: CASSLELLGGVEQYF. The CDR3 bases are TGTGCCAGCAGCTTGGAACTACTCGGGGGTGTCGAGCAGTACTTC.

The chain joins TRBV13 to TRBJ1-1; D remains ambiguous. V was pared by 4 bases and J by 1 base, with 7 bases between. Germline V gene data show CDR1 as PRHDT and CDR2 as FYEKMQ (reference sequence). The CDR3 has 13 amino acids. CDR3 bases: TGTGCCAGCAGCTACAACAAGAACACTGAAGCTTTCTTT. Translation: CASSYNKNTEAFF.

V usage is TRBV4-3 and J usage is TRBJ1-1, with D maybe TRBD1 (5 bases). Between the trimmed V and J ends, which lost 0 bases and 10 bases, there was a span of 9 bases. The CDR3 has 12 residues. CDR1 and CDR2 from the germline V gene are LGHNA and YSLEER. The CDR3 nucleotides are TGCGCCAGCAGCCAAGATTACAGGAGAGCTTTCTTT. This encodes CASSQDYRRAFF.

This clone appeared a few times. The chain is built from TRBV4-1 and TRBJ2-5; weak D call: TRBD2 (6 bases). Germline lookup yields CDR1 MGHRA and CDR2 YSYEKL. The CDR3 loop spans 13 amino acids. V lost 4 bases to trimming and J lost 4 bases, with 10 bases between them. The CDR3 sequence is CASSPGTPETQYF. CDR3 DNA sequence: TGCGCCAGCAGCCCAGGGACTCCAGAGACCCAGTACTTC.

The chain has TRBV13 and TRBJ1-6; D not certain. V was pared by 1 base and J by 7 bases, with 8 bases between. There are 14 residues in the CDR3. The germline CDR1 and CDR2 sequences are PRHDT and FYEKMQ (reference sequence). DNA for the CDR3: TGTGCCAGCAGCTTAGCGCCGGGAAATTCACCCCTCCACTTT. Translating it yields CASSLAPGNSPLHF. Full variable domain (rest looked up from reference TRBV13 and TRBJ1-6): AAGVIQSPRHLIKEKRETATLKCYPIPRHDTVYWYQQGPGQDPQFLISFYEKMQSDKGSIPDRFSAQQFSDYHSELNMSSLELGDSALYFCASSLAPGNSPLHFGNGTRLTVT.

The J gene is TRBJ2-5, the V gene TRBV29-1; 10 bases are shared with TRBD2. J lost 0 bases, V lost 5 bases, and 12 bases had no gene match. Germline V gene sequence: CDR1 SQVTM, CDR2 ANQGSEA. The CDR3 runs to 17 residues. CDR3 coding DNA: TGCAGCGTTTGGACTAGCGGCAACATGAGATACCAAGAGACCCAGTACTTC. This encodes CSVWTSGNMRYQETQYF.

The chain has TRBV5-1 and TRBJ2-1; tentative D call: TRBD1 (6 bases). Germline V gives CDR1 SGHRS, CDR2 YFSETQ. CDR3 length equals 16 residues. The germline V and J ends were trimmed by 0 bases and 6 bases, with 16 bases remaining between them. The CDR3 is CASSLGQVKIGNEQFF. CDR3 coding DNA: TGCGCCAGCAGCTTGGGACAGGTTAAAATCGGCAATGAGCAGTTCTTC.

This sequence joins TRBV18 and TRBJ1-1; 7 bases fit TRBD1. J gave up 0 bases and V 1 base, and 8 bases lay outside the gene matches. Per the germline V gene, CDR1 is KGHSH and CDR2 is LQKENI. CDR3 size: 17 residues. The DNA for the CDR3 is TGTGCCAGCTCACCACGACAGGGCGGTAGTATGAACACTGAAGCTTTCTTT. This sequence encodes CASSPRQGGSMNTEAFF.

The rearrangement links TRBV5-1 to TRBJ2-5; TRBD1 is a possible D gene (5 bases). Trimming pared 0 bases from V and 2 bases from J, leaving 8 bases between. There are 14 residues in the CDR3. Germline V lookup: CDR1 SGHRS, CDR2 YFSETQ. CDR3 nucleotide sequence: TGCGCCAGCAGCTTGGCCAACAGGCAAGAGACCCAGTACTTC. This gives the protein CASSLANRQETQYF. The variable domain in full, with the rest retrieved from reference TRBV5-1 and TRBJ2-5, is KAGVTQTPRYLIKTRGQQVTLSCSPISGHRSVSWYQQTPGQGLQFLFEYFSETQRNKGNFPGRFSGRQFSNSRSEMNVSTLELGDSALYLCASSLANRQETQYFGPGTRLLVL.

The chain carries TRBV4-2 and TRBJ2-2, with D perhaps matching TRBD1 (6 bases). The CDR3 totals 16 residues. Germline assignment: CDR1 LGHNA and CDR2 YNFKEQ. V lost 3 bases to trimming and J lost 4 bases, with 15 bases between them. The CDR3 region is CASSQATGFGTGELFF. The CDR3 coding sequence is TGTGCCAGCAGCCAGGCCACAGGGTTTGGCACCGGGGAGCTGTTTTTT.

In this sample, this clone turned up a few times. The genes are TRBV9 and TRBJ1-5; D is perhaps TRBD1 (6 bases). CDR3 length: 14 residues. The V and J ends lost 3 bases and 7 bases respectively, with 14 bases between them. Germline V CDR1 and CDR2: SGDLS, YYNGEE. The CDR3 sequence: CASSDLGGAQPQHF. In nucleotides, the CDR3 is TGTGCCAGCAGCGACCTCGGGGGGGCCCAGCCCCAGCATTTT.

V and J are TRBV5-1 and TRBJ2-1, with D maybe TRBD2 (5 bases). The CDR3 loop spans 15 amino acids. Germline values: CDR1 SGHRS, CDR2 YFSETQ. Trimming stripped 1 base from V and 7 bases from J, with 15 bases between. CDR3 residues: CASSLMSGNQNEQFF. In nucleotides, the CDR3 is TGCGCCAGCAGCTTGATGAGCGGCAACCAGAATGAGCAGTTCTTC.

This sequence joins TRBV30 and TRBJ1-2, with D maybe TRBD1 (6 bases). CDR1 is GTSNPN and CDR2 is SVGIG in the germline V gene (reference sequence). V was cut by 3 bases and J by 7 bases, with 12 bases left in between. The CDR3 length is 12 residues. The CDR3 loop reads CAWRVGAGGYTF. The DNA of the CDR3 is TGTGCCTGGAGGGTGGGGGCAGGTGGCTACACCTTC. The entire variable domain, with the rest obtained from reference TRBV30 and TRBJ1-2, is as follows: SQTIHQWPATLVQPVGSPLSLECTVEGTSNPNLYWYRQAAGRGLQLLFYSVGIGQISSEVPQNLSASRPQDRQFILSSKKLLLSDSGFYLCAWRVGAGGYTFGSGTRLTVV.

The chain links TRBV13 to TRBJ1-6, with D tentatively TRBD1 (5 bases). Trimming stripped 0 bases from V and 14 bases from J, with 17 bases between. The CDR3 extends over 15 amino acids. Germline values: CDR1 PRHDT, CDR2 FYEKMQ (reference sequence). CDR3 DNA sequence: TGTGCCAGCAGCTTAGGGGGGCAGACAATTCAGGCCCTCCACTTT. This gives the protein CASSLGGQTIQALHF.

The genes are TRBV5-1 and TRBJ1-1, with 8 bases aligning to TRBD1. V lost 4 bases to trimming and J lost 2 bases; unmatched junction nucleotides: 7. The CDR3 sequence is 15 residues long. Germline values: CDR1 SGHRS, CDR2 YFSETQ. The CDR3 loop is CASSPSDRGNTEAFF. CDR3 in DNA: TGCGCCAGCAGCCCTTCTGACAGGGGTAACACTGAAGCTTTCTTT.

The rearrangement uses TRBV14 and TRBJ2-1, with D hard to call. The germline gives CDR1 SGHDN, CDR2 FVKESK. The ends were cut back, 1 base at V and 7 bases at J, with 20 bases in the middle. The CDR3 runs 17 residues. CDR3 nucleotide sequence: TGTGCCAGCAGCCAAGGGTTGGTATGGGCCCCTCGGAATGAGCAGTTCTTC. This encodes CASSQGLVWAPRNEQFF.

The V and J genes are TRBV5-1 and TRBJ2-5, with 10 positions matching TRBD1. V gave up 5 bases and J gave up 2 bases; unmatched junction bases: 9. Germline assignment: CDR1 SGHRS and CDR2 YFSETQ. This CDR3 has 16 amino acids. The CDR3 region has the DNA TGCGCCAGCAGTTTTGGACAGGGGGTAGGACAAGAGACCCAGTACTTC. This sequence encodes CASSFGQGVGQETQYF.

The chain joins TRBV5-5 to TRBJ2-3; D gene unclear. The germline V gene encodes CDR1 SGHKS and CDR2 YYEKEE (reference sequence). V was pared by 1 base and J by 2 bases, with 8 bases between. The CDR3 runs 14 residues. The CDR3 region is CASSLTADTDTQYF. The CDR3, as DNA: TGTGCCAGCAGCTTGACAGCAGACACAGATACGCAGTATTTT.